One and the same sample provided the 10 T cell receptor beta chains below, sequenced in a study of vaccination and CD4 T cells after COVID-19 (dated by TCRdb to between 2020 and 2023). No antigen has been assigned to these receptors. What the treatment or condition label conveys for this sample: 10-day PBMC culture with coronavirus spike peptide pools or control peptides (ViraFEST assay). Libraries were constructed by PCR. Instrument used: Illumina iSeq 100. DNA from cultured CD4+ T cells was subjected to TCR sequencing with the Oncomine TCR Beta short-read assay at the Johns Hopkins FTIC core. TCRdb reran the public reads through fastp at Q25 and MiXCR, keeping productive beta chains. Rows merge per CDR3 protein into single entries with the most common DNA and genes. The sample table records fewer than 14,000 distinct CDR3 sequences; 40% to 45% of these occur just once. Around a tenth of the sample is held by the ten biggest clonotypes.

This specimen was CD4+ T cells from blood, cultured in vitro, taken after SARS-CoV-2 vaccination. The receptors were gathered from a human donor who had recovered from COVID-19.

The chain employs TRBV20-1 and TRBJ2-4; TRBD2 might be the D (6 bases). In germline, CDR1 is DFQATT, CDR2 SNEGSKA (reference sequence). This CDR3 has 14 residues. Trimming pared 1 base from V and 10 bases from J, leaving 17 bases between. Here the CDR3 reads CSARGRLGREIQYF. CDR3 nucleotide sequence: TGCAGTGCTAGAGGTCGTCTGGGTCGGGAGATTCAGTACTTC.

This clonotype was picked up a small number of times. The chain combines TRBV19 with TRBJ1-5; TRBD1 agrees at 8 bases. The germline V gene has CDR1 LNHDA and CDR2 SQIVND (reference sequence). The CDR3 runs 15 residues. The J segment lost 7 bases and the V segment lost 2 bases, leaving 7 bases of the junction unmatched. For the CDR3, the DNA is TGTGCCAGTAGTATACAAACTTCAGGGGGCCAGCCCCAGCATTTT. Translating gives CASSIQTSGGQPQHF.

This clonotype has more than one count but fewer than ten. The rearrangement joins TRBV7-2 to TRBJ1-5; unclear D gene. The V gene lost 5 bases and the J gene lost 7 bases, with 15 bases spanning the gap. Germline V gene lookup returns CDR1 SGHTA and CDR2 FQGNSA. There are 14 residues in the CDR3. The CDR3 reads CASSQGSVSQPQHF. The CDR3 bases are TGTGCCAGCAGCCAAGGGTCGGTTTCGCAGCCCCAGCATTTT.

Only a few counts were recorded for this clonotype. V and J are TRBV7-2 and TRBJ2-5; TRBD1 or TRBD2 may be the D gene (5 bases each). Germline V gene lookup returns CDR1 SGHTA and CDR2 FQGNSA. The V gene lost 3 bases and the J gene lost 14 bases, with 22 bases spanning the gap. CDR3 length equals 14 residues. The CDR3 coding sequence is TGTGCCAGCAGCTTTTCGAGGGGTGGAGAGACCCTTTACTTC. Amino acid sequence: CASSFSRGGETLYF.

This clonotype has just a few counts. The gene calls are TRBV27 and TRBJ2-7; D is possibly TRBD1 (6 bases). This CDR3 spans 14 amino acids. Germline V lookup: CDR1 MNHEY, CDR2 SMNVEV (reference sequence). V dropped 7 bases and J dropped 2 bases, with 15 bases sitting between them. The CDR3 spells CASTQQGRTYEQYF. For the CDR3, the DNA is TGTGCCAGCACCCAACAGGGTCGGACCTACGAGCAGTACTTC.

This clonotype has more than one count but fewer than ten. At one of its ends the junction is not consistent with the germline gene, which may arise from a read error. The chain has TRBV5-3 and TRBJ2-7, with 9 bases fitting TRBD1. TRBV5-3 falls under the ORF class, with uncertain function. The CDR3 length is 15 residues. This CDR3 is CASSWWGTGYYEQYF. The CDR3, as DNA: TGTGCCAGCAGCTGGTGGGGGACAGGGTACTACGAGCAGTACTTC.

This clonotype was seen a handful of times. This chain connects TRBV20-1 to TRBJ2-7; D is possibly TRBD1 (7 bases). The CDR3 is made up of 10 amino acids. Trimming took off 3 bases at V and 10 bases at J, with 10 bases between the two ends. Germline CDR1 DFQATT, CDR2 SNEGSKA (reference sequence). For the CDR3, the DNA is TGCAGTGCTAGGCGGGACAGCCAGTACTTC. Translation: CSARRDSQYF.

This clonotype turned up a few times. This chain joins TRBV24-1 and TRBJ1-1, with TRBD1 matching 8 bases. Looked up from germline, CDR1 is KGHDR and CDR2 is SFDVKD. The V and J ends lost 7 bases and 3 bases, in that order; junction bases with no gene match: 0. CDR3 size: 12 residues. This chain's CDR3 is CATRDRDTEAFF. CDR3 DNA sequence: TGTGCCACCAGGGACAGGGACACTGAAGCTTTCTTT.

In nucleotides, the CDR3 is TGTGCCAGCAGCGTAGTGGCAGGCACTGAAGCTTTCTTT. This gives the protein CASSVVAGTEAFF. The chain employs TRBV9 and TRBJ1-1; D unclear. Trimming pared 0 bases from V and 4 bases from J, leaving 7 bases between. CDR1 and CDR2 from the germline V gene are SGDLS and YYNGEE. This CDR3 contains 13 residues.

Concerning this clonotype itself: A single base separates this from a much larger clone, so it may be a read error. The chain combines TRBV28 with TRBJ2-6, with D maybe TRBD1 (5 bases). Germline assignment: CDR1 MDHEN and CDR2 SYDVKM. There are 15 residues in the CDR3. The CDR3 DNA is TGTACCAGCATCAGACAGAGCTCTGGGGCCAACGTCCTGACTTTC. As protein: CTSIRQSSGANVLTF.